A selection of T cell receptor beta chains follows, all from one sample in a study of cytomegalovirus exposure and HLA in healthy donors. Using immunoSEQ multiplex PCR, the repertoire was profiled, and TCRdb retains in-frame clones only, with some absent. The sample includes about 120,000 clones, around four fifths seen only once; the top ten take roughly 20%. Source material: PBMCs. These receptors all come from a man aged 18 to 30 in good health and CMV-seropositive. Both conserved end residues are part of each CDR3. The D gene is left open where the match is weak. Some rows mark clone size as missing; the rest say once, few, many or name a class of expanded clone.

>TRBV7-3|NA|TRBJ2-7|14|NA
CASSLTGGSYEQYF
TGTGCCAGCAGCTTAACAGGCGGTTCCTACGAGCAGTACTTC
>TRBV2|NA|TRBJ2-5|14|TRBD2
CASSEGLAGETQYF
TGTGCCAGCAGTGAAGGGCTAGCGGGGGAAACCCAGTACTTC
>TRBV28|NA|TRBJ2-7|14|NA
CASSLSPLSYEQYF
TGTGCCAGCAGTTTATCCCCTTTGTCCTACGAGCAGTACTTC
>TRBV6-1|NA|TRBJ2-1|16|TRBD1
CASSETWGQGPDEQFF
TGTGCCAGCAGTGAAACTTGGGGACAGGGGCCGGATGAGCAGTTCTTC
>TRBV27|NA|TRBJ1-6|13|TRBD1
CASRRDREWPLHF
TGTGCCAGCCGGCGGGACAGGGAATGGCCCCTCCACTTT
>TRBV6-1|NA|TRBJ2-7|11|NA
CASSERYEQYF
TGTGCCAGCAGTGAACGCTACGAGCAGTACTTC
>TRBV30|NA|TRBJ2-6|12|NA
CAWYSGANVLTF
TGTGCCTGGTACTCTGGGGCCAACGTCCTGACTTTC
>TRBV27|NA|TRBJ1-5|14|NA
CASSLVGGNQPQHF
TGTGCCAGCAGCTTGGTGGGGGGAAATCAGCCCCAGCATTTT
>TRBV19|NA|TRBJ2-4|15|NA
CASSNRGAIWNIQYF
TGTGCCAGTAGTAACCGCGGAGCAATTTGGAACATTCAGTACTTC
>TRBV4-2|NA|TRBJ2-6|16|NA
CASSQDLGSGANVLTF
TGTGCCAGCAGCCAAGATCTGGGGAGTGGGGCCAACGTCCTGACTTTC
>TRBV6-5|NA|TRBJ2-7|13|TRBD1
CASSAGTAYEQYF
TGTGCCAGCAGCGCCGGGACAGCCTACGAGCAGTACTTC
>TRBV6-5|NA|TRBJ1-6|14|NA
CASSWGQDSSPLHF
TGTGCCAGCAGTTGGGGGCAAGATAGTTCACCCCTCCACTTT
>TRBV23-1|NA|TRBJ1-5|13|NA
CASSLQGNQPQHF
TGCGCCAGCAGTCTACAGGGTAATCAGCCCCAGCATTTT
>TRBV12-5|NA|TRBJ2-7|13|NA
CASGLVNSYEQYF
TGTGCTAGTGGTTTGGTCAACTCCTACGAGCAGTACTTC
>TRBV9|once|TRBJ2-2|14|NA
CASSVAWGAGELFF
TGTGCCAGCAGCGTAGCTTGGGGGGCCGGGGAGCTGTTTTTT
>TRBV4-2|NA|TRBJ1-2|17|NA
CASSQLTQGIANYGYTF
TGTGCCAGCAGCCAGTTAACACAGGGAATTGCTAACTATGGCTACACCTTC
>TRBV4-1|NA|TRBJ2-2|18|TRBD2
CASSHTPSGGPSPGELFF
TGCGCCAGCAGCCATACCCCTAGCGGGGGGCCATCACCCGGGGAGCTGTTTTTT
>TRBV29-1|NA|TRBJ1-2|13|NA
CSVVSGGAGGYTF
TGCAGCGTTGTATCGGGGGGCGCCGGAGGCTACACCTTC
>TRBV7-9|NA|TRBJ1-1|18|TRBD1
CASSFRQGATGVNTEAFF
TGTGCCAGCAGCTTCCGACAGGGGGCCACAGGGGTCAACACTGAAGCTTTCTTT
>TRBV10-3|NA|TRBJ1-5|14|NA
CATQETTGDQPQHF
TGTGCCACCCAAGAGACGACAGGAGATCAGCCCCAGCATTTT
>TRBV5-6|NA|TRBJ2-1|17|TRBD2
CASSAWTSGPQDNEQFF
TGTGCCAGCAGCGCCTGGACTAGCGGACCCCAAGACAATGAGCAGTTCTTC
>TRBV30|NA|TRBJ2-3|11|NA
CAWLETDTQYF
TGTGCCTGGTTAGAGACAGATACGCAGTATTTT
>TRBV9|NA|TRBJ1-1|15|NA
CASGRGGDMNTEAFF
TGTGCCAGCGGGCGGGGGGGCGACATGAACACTGAAGCTTTCTTT
>TRBV4-1|NA|TRBJ2-7|14|NA
CASSREEGNYEQYF
TGCGCCAGCAGCCGTGAGGAGGGAAACTACGAGCAGTACTTC
>TRBV15|NA|TRBJ1-2|15|TRBD1
CATSTETGQTYGYTF
TGTGCCACCAGCACAGAAACGGGACAGACCTATGGCTACACCTTC
>TRBV28|few|TRBJ1-3|15|NA
CASSVGGKAGNTIYF
TGTGCCAGCAGTGTAGGAGGGAAAGCTGGAAACACCATATATTTT
>TRBV10-2|few|TRBJ2-5|13|NA
CASSASSWETQYF
TGCGCCAGCAGTGCTAGCTCATGGGAGACCCAGTACTTC
>TRBV5-1|few|TRBJ1-4|14|TRBD1
CASSLGTGPEKLFF
TGCGCCAGCAGCTTGGGGACAGGGCCTGAAAAACTGTTTTTT
>TRBV6-5|NA|TRBJ1-1|14|NA
CASSPHGGYTEAFF
TGTGCCAGCAGTCCGCATGGAGGTTACACTGAAGCTTTCTTT
>TRBV11-2|few|TRBJ1-1|13|TRBD1
CASSRTGNTEAFF
TGTGCCAGCAGCAGGACAGGGAACACTGAAGCTTTCTTT
>TRBV2|NA|TRBJ2-1|17|TRBD1
CASSGGIGDRGLDEQFF
TGTGCCAGCAGTGGGGGGATTGGGGACAGAGGGCTGGATGAGCAGTTCTTC
>TRBV27|NA|TRBJ2-4|17|TRBD1
CASSSQPGQEGKNIQYF
TGTGCCAGCAGTTCGCAGCCGGGACAGGAGGGTAAAAACATTCAGTACTTC
>TRBV7-9|NA|TRBJ1-1|12|NA
CSSSYRDIEAFF
TGTTCCAGCAGCTACCGGGACATTGAAGCTTTCTTT
>TRBV11-2|NA|TRBJ1-4|15|TRBD1
CASSSGTATNEKLFF
TGTGCCAGCAGCTCTGGGACAGCAACTAATGAAAAACTGTTTTTT
>TRBV7-2|NA|TRBJ1-1|15|TRBD1
CASSQTGDENTEAFF
TGTGCCAGCAGCCAGACAGGGGATGAGAACACTGAAGCTTTCTTT
>TRBV7-8|NA|TRBJ2-1|16|NA
CASSLNRAGGINEQFF
TGTGCCAGCAGCTTAAATCGGGCAGGGGGGATCAATGAGCAGTTCTTC
>TRBV7-9|NA|TRBJ1-2|16|TRBD1
CASSFGTDRVFYGYTF
TGTGCCAGCAGCTTCGGGACAGACCGAGTTTTCTATGGCTACACCTTC
>TRBV9|once|TRBJ2-2|15|NA
CASSVTGGYTGELFF
TGTGCCAGCAGCGTTACGGGGGGCTACACCGGGGAGCTGTTTTTT
>TRBV5-4|NA|TRBJ2-5|14|NA
CASSLGETKKTQYF
TGTGCCAGCAGCTTGGGAGAGACTAAAAAGACCCAGTACTTC
>TRBV7-2|NA|TRBJ2-3|16|TRBD2
CASSLRGGASTDTQYF
TGTGCCAGCAGCTTACGGGGGGGGGCCAGTACAGATACGCAGTATTTT
>TRBV4-2|few|TRBJ2-7|14|NA
CASSQGGGTWEQYF
TGTGCCAGCAGCCAAGGAGGGGGAACGTGGGAGCAGTACTTC
>TRBV19|NA|TRBJ1-3|11|NA
CASTEMDTIYF
TGTGCCAGTACCGAGATGGACACCATATATTTT
>TRBV7-9|NA|TRBJ1-1|16|NA
CASSPKTGSSNTEAFF
TGTGCCAGCAGCCCCAAGACGGGTTCGTCGAACACTGAAGCTTTCTTT
>TRBV12-5|NA|TRBJ1-2|14|NA
CASGLGQPSYGYTF
TGTGCTAGTGGTTTGGGACAGCCAAGCTATGGCTACACCTTC
>TRBV19|NA|TRBJ2-6|15|NA
CASSIQFSGANVLTF
TGTGCCAGTAGTATACAGTTCTCTGGGGCCAACGTCCTGACTTTC
>TRBV2|NA|TRBJ2-4|11|TRBD2
CASTRGGLRDF
TGTGCCAGCACCCGGGGGGGACTAAGGGACTTC
>TRBV7-3|NA|TRBJ2-2|14|NA
CASSAVQGSGELFF
TGTGCCAGCAGCGCAGTACAGGGCAGCGGGGAGCTGTTTTTT